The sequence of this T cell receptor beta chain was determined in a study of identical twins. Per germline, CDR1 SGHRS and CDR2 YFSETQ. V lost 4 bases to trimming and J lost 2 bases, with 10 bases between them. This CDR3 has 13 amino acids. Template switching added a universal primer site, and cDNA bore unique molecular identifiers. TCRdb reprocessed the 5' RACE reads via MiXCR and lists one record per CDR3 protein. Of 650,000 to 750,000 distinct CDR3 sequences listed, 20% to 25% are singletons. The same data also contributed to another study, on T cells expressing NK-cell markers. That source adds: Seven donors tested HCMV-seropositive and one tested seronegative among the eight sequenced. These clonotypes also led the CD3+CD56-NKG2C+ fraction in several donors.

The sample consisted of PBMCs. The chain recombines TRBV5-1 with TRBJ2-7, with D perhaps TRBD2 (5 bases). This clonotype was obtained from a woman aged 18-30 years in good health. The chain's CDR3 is CASSDQLAYEQYF. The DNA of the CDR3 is TGCGCCAGCAGCGACCAACTAGCCTACGAGCAGTACTTC.